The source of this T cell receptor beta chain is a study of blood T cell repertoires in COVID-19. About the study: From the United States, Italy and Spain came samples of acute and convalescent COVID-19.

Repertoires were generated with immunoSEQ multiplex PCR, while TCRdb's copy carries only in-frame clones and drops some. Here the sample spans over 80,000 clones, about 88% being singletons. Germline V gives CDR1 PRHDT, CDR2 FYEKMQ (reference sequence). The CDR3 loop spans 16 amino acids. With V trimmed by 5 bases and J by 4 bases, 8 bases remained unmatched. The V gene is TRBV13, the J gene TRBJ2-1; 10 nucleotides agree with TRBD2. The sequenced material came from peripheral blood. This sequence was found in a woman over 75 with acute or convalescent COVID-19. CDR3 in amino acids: CASSPPTSGDYNEQFF. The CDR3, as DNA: TGTGCCAGCAGCCCACCAACTAGCGGGGATTACAATGAGCAGTTCTTC.